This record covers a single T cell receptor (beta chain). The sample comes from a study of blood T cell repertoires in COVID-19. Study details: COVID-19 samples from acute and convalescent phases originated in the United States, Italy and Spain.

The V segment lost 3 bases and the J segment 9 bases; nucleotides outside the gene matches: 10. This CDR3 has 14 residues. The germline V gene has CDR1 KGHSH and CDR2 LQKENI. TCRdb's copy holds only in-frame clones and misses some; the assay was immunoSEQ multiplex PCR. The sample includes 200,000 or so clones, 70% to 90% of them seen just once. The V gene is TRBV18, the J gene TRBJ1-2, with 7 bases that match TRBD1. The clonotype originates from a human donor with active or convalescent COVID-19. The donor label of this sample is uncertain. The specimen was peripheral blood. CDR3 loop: CASSPSRDRSSYTF. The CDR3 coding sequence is TGTGCCAGCTCACCGTCTAGGGACAGATCTAGCTACACCTTC.